Below, 23 T cell receptor beta chains from the same sample are listed, as sequenced in a study of shared clonotypes between healthy human individuals. The data were produced by immunoSEQ multiplex PCR, yet TCRdb's version contains in-frame clones alone and is incomplete. Of around 2.1 million clones detected, about 94% appear once; the ten largest clones hold over 0.1%. The sequenced material came from naive CD4+ T cells sorted from blood. Subset defined: CD45RA+ positively selected. These receptors all stem from a young man in good health.

The gene calls are TRBV5-5 and TRBJ2-7; 9 bases match TRBD2. This CDR3 is built from 14 residues. V shed 0 bases, J shed 4 bases, and the junction held 2 bases outside the gene matches. From germline, CDR1 is SGHKS and CDR2 YYEKEE (reference sequence). CDR3: CASSLVAGVYEQYF. CDR3 nucleotides: TGTGCCAGCAGCTTGGTAGCGGGAGTATACGAGCAGTACTTC. The full variable domain, with the rest looked up from reference TRBV5-5 and TRBJ2-7, is DAGVTQSPTHLIKTRGQQVTLRCSPISGHKSVSWYQQVLGQGPQFIFQYYEKEERGRGNFPDRFSARQFPNYSSELNVNALLLGDSALYLCASSLVAGVYEQYFGPGTRLTVT.

This chain connects TRBV28 to TRBJ1-6; 8 bases agree with TRBD1. V lost 3 bases and J lost 9; bases outside the gene matches: 10. CDR1 and CDR2 (germline): MDHEN, SYDVKM. CDR3 length equals 16 residues. The CDR3 is CASSFGTGPKVSPLHF. CDR3 in DNA: TGTGCCAGCAGTTTCGGGACAGGTCCTAAGGTTTCACCCCTCCACTTT.

The rearrangement uses TRBV11-2 and TRBJ1-5; tentative D call: TRBD1 (6 bases). This CDR3 comprises 15 residues. Germline V CDR1 and CDR2: SGHAT, FQNNGV. Trimming took off 5 bases at V and 1 base at J, with 12 bases between the two ends. DNA of the CDR3: TGTGCCAGCAGCGAAAATACAGGGAGCAATCAGCCCCAGCATTTT. This encodes CASSENTGSNQPQHF.

The rearrangement joins TRBV10-3 to TRBJ2-1, with a tentative D call TRBD1 (6 bases). This CDR3 contains 14 residues. The ends were cut back, 11 bases at V and 5 bases at J, with 19 bases in the middle. Per the germline V gene, CDR1 is ENHRY and CDR2 is SYGVKD. For the CDR3, the DNA is TGTGCCTGTGACCCGGGACAAGCGAACAATGAGCAGTTCTTC. This sequence encodes CACDPGQANNEQFF.

The chain couples TRBV27 to TRBJ1-2; D uncertain. Looked up from germline, CDR1 is MNHEY and CDR2 is SMNVEV (reference sequence). V dropped 0 bases and J dropped 4 bases, with 9 bases sitting between them. This CDR3 region has 14 residues. The chain's CDR3 is CASSLSGSSYGYTF. The CDR3 DNA sequence: TGTGCCAGCAGTTTATCGGGCTCTAGCTATGGCTACACCTTC.

J is TRBJ1-1 and V is TRBV5-1; D not resolved. CDR1 and CDR2 (germline): SGHRS, YFSETQ. Trimming left V 0 bases short and J 11 bases short, with 17 bases between. The CDR3 spans 14 residues. CDR3 protein: CASSLARQTPLAFF. The DNA of the CDR3 is TGCGCCAGCAGCTTGGCCAGGCAGACCCCGCTGGCTTTCTTT.

The chain carries TRBV7-2 and TRBJ1-3; no clear D. This CDR3 comprises 15 residues. CDR1 is SGHTA and CDR2 is FQGNSA in the germline V gene. V gave up 2 bases and J gave up 0 bases, with 8 bases separating them. CDR3 DNA: TGTGCCAGCAGCTTACCGCTCGTCTCTGGAAACACCATATATTTT. Its protein is CASSLPLVSGNTIYF.

The rearrangement links TRBV19 to TRBJ2-1; 8 positions agree with TRBD1. From germline, CDR1 is LNHDA and CDR2 SQIVND (reference sequence). V shed 5 bases and J 0 bases; nucleotides not matched to a gene: 6. The CDR3 has 16 residues. This CDR3 reads CASSSRTGSSYNEQFF. Written as DNA, the CDR3 is TGTGCCAGTAGTTCCAGGACAGGGAGCTCCTACAATGAGCAGTTCTTC.

The rearrangement uses TRBV6-5 and TRBJ1-3; 9 nucleotides align to TRBD1. V lost 1 base and J lost 4; bases outside the gene matches: 2. In germline, CDR1 is MNHEY, CDR2 SVGAGI. The CDR3 is made up of 15 amino acids. The CDR3 DNA is TGTGCCAGCAGTTACTTGGACAGGGGAGGAAACACCATATATTTT. The encoded protein is CASSYLDRGGNTIYF.

V usage is TRBV6-1 and J usage is TRBJ1-6; D possibly corresponds to TRBD1 (6 bases). Germline CDR1 MNHNS, CDR2 SASEGT. The CDR3 extends over 15 amino acids. The V gene lost 6 bases and the J gene lost 3 bases, with 12 bases spanning the gap. This chain's CDR3 is CASSLTGSYNSPLHF. CDR3 sequence (DNA): TGTGCCAGCAGCCTTACAGGGAGCTATAATTCACCCCTCCACTTT.

The chain couples TRBV4-3 to TRBJ2-1, with 10 bases lining up with TRBD2. This CDR3 has 17 amino acids. Looked up from germline, CDR1 is LGHNA and CDR2 is YSLEER. Losses at the gene ends were 0 bases for V and 9 bases for J; bases not matched to a gene: 11. CDR3 in amino acids: CASSQDLTSGPVGEQFF. For the CDR3, the DNA is TGCGCCAGCAGCCAAGACCTGACTAGCGGGCCGGTTGGTGAGCAGTTCTTC.

This CDR3 reads CASRSDLSYEQYF. The CDR3, as DNA: TGTGCCAGCAGGTCGGACCTGTCCTACGAGCAGTACTTC. The chain employs TRBV6-1 and TRBJ2-7, with D uncertain. The CDR3 spans 13 residues. Trimming took 6 bases from V and 1 from J, leaving 10 bases between them. Looked up from germline, CDR1 is MNHNS and CDR2 is SASEGT.

The rearrangement joins TRBV9 to TRBJ2-1; weak D call: TRBD2 (6 bases). Germline CDR1 is SGDLS and CDR2 is YYNGEE. Trimming took 4 bases from V and 6 from J, leaving 14 bases between them. This CDR3 has 14 amino acids. The CDR3 DNA sequence: TGTGCCAGCAGCCCCCGAATGGGGGGCAATGAGCAGTTCTTC. Residues: CASSPRMGGNEQFF.

Only one count was recorded for this clone. The chain uses TRBV10-2 and TRBJ2-1; D might be TRBD1 or TRBD2, each matching 6 bases. CDR1 and CDR2 (germline): WSHSY, SAAADI. The germline V and J ends were trimmed by 2 bases and 5 bases, with 10 bases remaining between them. The CDR3 extends over 14 amino acids. The CDR3, as DNA: TGCGCCAGCAGTGAGAGGGGGGTCGACAATGAGCAGTTCTTC. Amino acid sequence: CASSERGVDNEQFF.

The rearrangement uses TRBV30 and TRBJ2-6; 9 bases fit TRBD1. There are 17 residues in the CDR3. Germline values: CDR1 GTSNPN, CDR2 SVGIG (reference sequence). The trim removed 0 bases at V and 1 base at J, leaving 4 bases unmatched. CDR3 nucleotide sequence: TGTGCCTGGAGTGTAGGGACAGGGCCGTCTGGGGCCAACGTCCTGACTTTC. This codes for CAWSVGTGPSGANVLTF.

V is TRBV19 and J is TRBJ1-3; D may be TRBD1 (5 bases). Germline loops: CDR1 LNHDA, CDR2 SQIVND (reference sequence). Trimming stripped 5 bases from V and 0 bases from J, with 11 bases between. CDR3 length: 15 residues. This CDR3 reads CASSPGPTSGNTIYF. The DNA for the CDR3 is TGTGCCAGTAGTCCGGGGCCAACCTCTGGAAACACCATATATTTT.

This clone appeared once. The genes are TRBV7-2 and TRBJ1-5, with D unresolved. Germline V gene data show CDR1 as SGHTA and CDR2 as FQGNSA. The germline V and J ends were trimmed by 2 bases and 3 bases, with 8 bases remaining between them. This CDR3 contains 14 residues. The CDR3 sequence is CASSLRELNQPQHF. The CDR3 DNA is TGTGCCAGCAGCTTAAGGGAGCTCAATCAGCCCCAGCATTTT.

The rearrangement joins TRBV28 to TRBJ1-5; maybe TRBD1 (6 bases). The CDR3 loop spans 15 amino acids. V was pared by 5 bases and J by 2 bases, with 13 bases between. Germline loops: CDR1 MDHEN, CDR2 SYDVKM. The CDR3, as DNA: TGTGCCAGCAGTCGCTCTTACAGGGGCAATCAGCCCCAGCATTTT. Translated: CASSRSYRGNQPQHF.

The chain carries TRBV10-2 and TRBJ2-3; 7 positions match TRBD2. V lost 10 bases and J lost 4; bases outside the gene matches: 8. Germline V gives CDR1 WSHSY, CDR2 SAAADI. The CDR3 is made up of 13 amino acids. The CDR3 DNA sequence: TGCGCCACCCGGCGGGAGCAAGCAGATACGCAGTATTTT. Its protein is CATRREQADTQYF.

The chain joins TRBV7-2 to TRBJ2-1; a possible D gene is TRBD1 (6 bases). There are 16 residues in the CDR3. The germline V gene encodes CDR1 SGHTA and CDR2 FQGNSA. Trimming took off 6 bases at V and 2 bases at J, with 17 bases between the two ends. Written as DNA, the CDR3 is TGTGCCAGCAGAGCTCCCGGGACATATACCTACAATGAGCAGTTCTTC. Residues: CASRAPGTYTYNEQFF.

The chain couples TRBV18 to TRBJ2-5, with 14 positions matching TRBD2. CDR1 KGHSH and CDR2 LQKENI come from the germline V gene. The V and J ends lost 5 bases and 6 bases, in that order; junction bases with no gene match: 5. The CDR3 has 15 amino acids. CDR3 coding DNA: TGTGCCAGCTCATCTGGACTAGCGGGGGGACAGACCCAGTACTTC. It codes for CASSSGLAGGQTQYF.

The CDR3 DNA reads TGTGCCAGCAGACCCCCGGGGTTTTTATCGGAGCAGTACTTC. Amino acids: CASRPPGFLSEQYF. The chain carries TRBV28 and TRBJ2-7; a weak D match, TRBD2 (5 bases). Trimming left V 6 bases short and J 7 bases short, with 19 bases between. The germline V gene encodes CDR1 MDHEN and CDR2 SYDVKM. This CDR3 has 14 residues. Full variable domain (missing parts from reference TRBV28 and TRBJ2-7): DVKVTQSSRYLVKRTGEKVFLECVQDMDHENMFWYRQDPGLGLRLIYFSYDVKMKEKGDIPEGYSVSREKKERFSLILESASTNQTSMYLCASRPPGFLSEQYFGPGTRLTVT.

The chain uses TRBV5-1 and TRBJ2-2; 7 bases agree with TRBD1. With V trimmed by 3 bases and J by 0 bases, 11 bases remained unmatched. The germline CDR1 and CDR2 sequences are SGHRS and YFSETQ. The CDR3 spans 18 residues. CDR3 nucleotides: TGCGCCAGCAGCTCCCTGATACAGGGGAATCCGAACACCGGGGAGCTGTTTTTT. Its translation is CASSSLIQGNPNTGELFF. Full variable domain (outside the CDR3, taken from reference TRBV5-1 and TRBJ2-2): KAGVTQTPRYLIKTRGQQVTLSCSPISGHRSVSWYQQTPGQGLQFLFEYFSETQRNKGNFPGRFSGRQFSNSRSEMNVSTLELGDSALYLCASSSLIQGNPNTGELFFGEGSRLTVL.